A single sample gave rise to the 9 T cell receptor beta chains below, sequenced in a study of shared T cell receptors in the human thymus (dated by TCRdb to the early 2020s). Library method: the immunoSEQ multiplex PCR assay. Here the immuneACCESS table is served through TCRdb, limited to in-frame sequences with V and J called. Missing clones are a known gap in these copies; in checked studies unresolved V genes cover under half, and the rest lacks a known reason. The sample contains roughly 660,000 clones, 70% to 90% of them found a single time. Of the sample, about 0.01% is held by the ten largest clones. This same sample was also part of a study on human thymus T cells.

The sample comprised thymocytes. These receptors were taken from a boy younger than two with a congenital heart defect. Donor details come from another sample of the same person, matched by shared clones.

This chain links TRBV6-5 with TRBJ2-7, with 10 bases aligning to TRBD1. The CDR3 covers 14 residues. Trimming at V came to 5 bases and at J to 3 bases, leaving 4 bases not matched to a gene. CDR1 and CDR2 from the germline V gene are MNHEY and SVGAGI. The CDR3 protein is CASSRGTGDYEQYF. Here the CDR3 DNA reads TGTGCCAGCAGTAGGGGGACAGGGGACTACGAGCAGTACTTC.

The chain couples TRBV15 to TRBJ1-5, with TRBD1 identical over 7 bases. This CDR3 has 18 amino acids. CDR1 and CDR2 (germline): LNHNV, YYDKDF (reference sequence). V trimming: 3 bases; J trimming: 0 bases; junction bases outside the gene matches: 11. CDR3 in amino acids: CATSSDLVTGSSNQPQHF. The DNA for the CDR3 is TGTGCCACCAGCAGTGATCTTGTGACAGGGTCTAGCAATCAGCCCCAGCATTTT.

This sequence joins TRBV19 and TRBJ1-2, with a weak D call TRBD1 (5 bases). Germline-derived CDR1 and CDR2 are LNHDA and SQIVND (reference sequence). This CDR3 contains 15 residues. Trimming cost V 5 bases and J 4 bases, with 17 bases left between them. The CDR3 loop reads CASSRSPGLLYGYTF. The CDR3 DNA sequence: TGTGCCAGTAGTCGATCCCCGGGACTCCTCTATGGCTACACCTTC.

V and J are TRBV30 and TRBJ2-2; D is ambiguous. V was cut by 0 bases and J by 6 bases, with 14 bases left in between. CDR1 is GTSNPN and CDR2 is SVGIG in the germline V gene (reference sequence). The CDR3 has 15 amino acids. This chain's CDR3 is CAWSVILSEAGELFF. The CDR3 nucleotides read TGTGCCTGGAGTGTGATCCTAAGCGAGGCCGGGGAGCTGTTTTTT.

This rearrangement joins TRBV2 to TRBJ2-1; TRBD2 matches at 8 bases. Germline loops: CDR1 SNHLY, CDR2 FYNNEI. This CDR3 has 16 amino acids. After removal of 5 bases from V and 5 bases from J, the junction contained 11 bases not matched to a gene. The CDR3 DNA reads TGTGCCAGCAGTCGGGGGGGTGAAGGGGACGACAATGAGCAGTTCTTC. This codes for CASSRGGEGDDNEQFF.

V usage is TRBV10-2 and J usage is TRBJ2-1; 16 nucleotides match TRBD2. Germline V gives CDR1 WSHSY, CDR2 SAAADI. The V gene end was trimmed by 2 bases and the J gene end by 8 bases; junction bases not matched to a gene: 6. The CDR3 is 17 residues long. The CDR3 loop reads CASSEHGGLAGGDEQFF. The CDR3, as DNA: TGCGCCAGCAGTGAGCATGGGGGACTAGCGGGAGGGGATGAGCAGTTCTTC.

This clone was recorded a few times. CDR3: CACGGDYTDTQYF. CDR3 DNA sequence: TGTGCCTGCGGGGGAGACTACACAGATACGCAGTATTTT. V is TRBV19 and J is TRBJ2-3, with TRBD2 matching over 7 bases. The CDR3 is 13 amino acids. V was pared by 11 bases and J by 2 bases, with 7 bases of the junction left unmatched. In germline, CDR1 is LNHDA, CDR2 SQIVND (reference sequence).

This clone showed up just once. This chain joins TRBV28 and TRBJ2-7; possibly TRBD2 for D (7 bases). Trimming shortened V by 2 bases and J by 3 bases, and 23 bases separated the two germline ends. The CDR3 consists of 18 residues. Germline CDR1 and CDR2: MDHEN and SYDVKM. Written as DNA, the CDR3 is TGTGCCAGCAGTTTAACGGGGGGCGGGACTGAAGTTTTCTACGAGCAGTACTTC. Its protein product is CASSLTGGGTEVFYEQYF.

This chain joins TRBV6-6 and TRBJ1-1; 9 nucleotides align to TRBD1. This CDR3 comprises 16 residues. CDR1 is MNHNY and CDR2 is SVGAGI in the germline V gene (reference sequence). V trimming: 0 bases; J trimming: 10 bases; junction bases outside the gene matches: 12. CDR3 protein: CASSYSRGQGLGRAFF. Here the CDR3 DNA reads TGTGCCAGCAGTTACTCGAGAGGACAGGGGCTAGGAAGAGCTTTCTTT.